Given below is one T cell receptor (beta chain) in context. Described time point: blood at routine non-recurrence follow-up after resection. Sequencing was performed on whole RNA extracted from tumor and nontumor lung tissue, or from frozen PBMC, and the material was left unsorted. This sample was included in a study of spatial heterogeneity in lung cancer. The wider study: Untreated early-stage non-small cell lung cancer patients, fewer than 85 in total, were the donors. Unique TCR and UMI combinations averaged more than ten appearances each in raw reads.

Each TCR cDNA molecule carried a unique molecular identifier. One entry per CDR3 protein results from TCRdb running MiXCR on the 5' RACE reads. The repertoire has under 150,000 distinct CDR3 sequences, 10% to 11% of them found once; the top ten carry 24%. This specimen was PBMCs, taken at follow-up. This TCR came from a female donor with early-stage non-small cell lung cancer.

The CDR3 nucleotides read TGCGCCAGCAGCTTAGGAGGGGGCGCGGGCAATCAGCCCCAGCATTTT. Its protein is CASSLGGGAGNQPQHF. The chain has TRBV5-1 and TRBJ1-5; 7 bases are a match to TRBD1. CDR3 length: 16 residues. CDR1 SGHRS and CDR2 YFSETQ come from the germline V gene. V lost 2 bases, J lost 2 bases, and 7 bases stayed unmatched.